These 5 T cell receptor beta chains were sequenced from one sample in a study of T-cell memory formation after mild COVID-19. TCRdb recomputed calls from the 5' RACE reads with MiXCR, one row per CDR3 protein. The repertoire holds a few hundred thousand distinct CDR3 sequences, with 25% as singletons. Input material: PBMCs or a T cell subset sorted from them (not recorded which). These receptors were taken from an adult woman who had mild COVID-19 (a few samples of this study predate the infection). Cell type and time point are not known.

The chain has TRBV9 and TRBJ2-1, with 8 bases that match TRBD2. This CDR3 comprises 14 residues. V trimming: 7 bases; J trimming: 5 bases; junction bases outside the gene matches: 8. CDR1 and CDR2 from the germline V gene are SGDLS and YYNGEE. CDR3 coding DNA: TGTGCCAGCCGAGGGACTAGTCTGAACAATGAGCAGTTCTTC. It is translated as CASRGTSLNNEQFF.

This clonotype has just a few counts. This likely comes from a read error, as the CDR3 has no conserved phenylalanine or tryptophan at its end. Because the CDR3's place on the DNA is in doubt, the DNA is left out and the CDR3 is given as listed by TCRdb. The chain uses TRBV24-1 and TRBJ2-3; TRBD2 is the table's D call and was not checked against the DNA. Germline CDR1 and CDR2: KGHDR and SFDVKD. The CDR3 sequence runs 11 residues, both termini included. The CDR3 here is CATSDQREWVI.

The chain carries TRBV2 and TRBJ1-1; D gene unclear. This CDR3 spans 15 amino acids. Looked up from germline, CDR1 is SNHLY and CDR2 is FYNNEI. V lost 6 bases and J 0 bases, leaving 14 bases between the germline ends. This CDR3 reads CASRDLTSMNTEAFF. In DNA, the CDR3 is TGTGCCAGCAGAGACTTAACTAGCATGAACACTGAAGCTTTCTTT.

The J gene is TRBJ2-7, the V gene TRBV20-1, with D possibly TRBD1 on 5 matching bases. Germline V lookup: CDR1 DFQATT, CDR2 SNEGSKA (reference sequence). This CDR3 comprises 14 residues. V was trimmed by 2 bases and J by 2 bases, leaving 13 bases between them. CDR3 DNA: TGCAGTGCTAGAATCTACAGGAGCCCCTACGAGCAGTACTTC. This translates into CSARIYRSPYEQYF.

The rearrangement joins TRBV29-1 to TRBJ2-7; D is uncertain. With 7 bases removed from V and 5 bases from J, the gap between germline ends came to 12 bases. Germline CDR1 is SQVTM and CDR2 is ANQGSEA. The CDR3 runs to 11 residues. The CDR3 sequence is CSGSWLDEQYF. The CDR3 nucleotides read TGCAGCGGTTCTTGGCTAGACGAGCAGTACTTC.